These 18 T cell receptor beta chains came from one sample sequenced in a study of T cells in Graves' hyperthyroidism and ophthalmopathy. It was RNA transcripts that yielded the amplified TCR beta CDR3 regions. An initial round of RT-PCR targeting the TCR CDR3 relied on the HTBI primer set. TCRdb called the multiplex PCR reads again in MiXCR, with one record for every CDR3 protein. The repertoire holds 400,000 or so distinct CDR3 sequences, with around 15% as singletons. The sequencing input was blood. The receptors here all came from a man in his forties or fifties with Graves' ophthalmopathy.

This clonotype appeared a few times. This chain joins TRBV7-9 and TRBJ2-3; a possible D gene is TRBD2 (5 bases). Germline V gives CDR1 SEHNR, CDR2 FQNEAQ (reference sequence). With 11 bases removed from V and 1 base from J, the gap between germline ends came to 16 bases. CDR3 length: 14 residues. The CDR3 sequence: CAGLVPAGTDTQYF. In nucleotides, the CDR3 is TGTGCCGGACTCGTTCCAGCTGGCACAGATACGCAGTATTTT. The whole variable domain, filled in from reference TRBV7-9 and TRBJ2-3, reads DTGVSQNPRHKITKRGQNVTFRCDPISEHNRLYWYRQTLGQGPEFLTYFQNEAQLEKSRLLSDRFSAERPKGSFSTLEIQRTEQGDSAMYLCAGLVPAGTDTQYFGPGTRLTVL.

This clonotype came up many times. The V gene is TRBV10-3, the J gene TRBJ2-7, with 7 bases aligning to TRBD2. Germline-derived CDR1 and CDR2 are ENHRY and SYGVKD. J was trimmed by 0 bases and V by 5 bases; bases with no gene match: 7. The CDR3 length is 15 residues. The CDR3 is CAISNKTSSSYEQYF. CDR3 DNA sequence: TGTGCCATCAGTAATAAGACTAGCTCCTCCTACGAGCAGTACTTC.

This clonotype came up many times. V is TRBV20-1 and J is TRBJ1-1; D is uncertain. The CDR3 has 12 amino acids. CDR1 and CDR2 (germline): DFQATT, SNEGSKA (reference sequence). Trimming shortened V by 1 base and J by 6 bases, and 9 bases separated the two germline ends. In DNA form, the CDR3 reads TGCAGTGCTAGAGTGGCCGTGGCTGAAGCTTTCTTT. Translated, it gives CSARVAVAEAFF.

The chain combines TRBV5-6 with TRBJ1-5; 12 bases match TRBD1. The CDR3 runs 18 residues. Germline CDR1 SGHDT, CDR2 YYEEEE. V trimming: 3 bases; J trimming: 0 bases; junction bases outside the gene matches: 7. CDR3 nucleotide sequence: TGTGCCAGCAGCTCCCTAGGGACAGGGGGCCTTAGCAATCAGCCCCAGCATTTT. Translated, it gives CASSSLGTGGLSNQPQHF.

This chain links TRBV27 with TRBJ1-2; no firm D call. The CDR3 is made up of 14 amino acids. V was clipped by 8 bases and J by 6 bases, with 19 bases between them. Germline V gene data show CDR1 as MNHEY and CDR2 as SMNVEV (reference sequence). For the CDR3, the DNA is TGTGCCAGCTCCAGACTAGGGTTGGGGAATGGCTACACCTTC. Residues: CASSRLGLGNGYTF.

This clonotype occurred a few times. This chain uses TRBV10-3 with TRBJ2-5; D gene unclear. V was trimmed by 2 bases and J by 1 base, leaving 8 bases between them. The CDR3 covers 14 residues. Germline V lookup: CDR1 ENHRY, CDR2 SYGVKD. This chain's CDR3 is CAISEDGFQETQYF. CDR3 in DNA: TGTGCCATCAGTGAGGACGGATTCCAAGAGACCCAGTACTTC.

About this clonotype itself: This may come from a read error, since a much larger clone is one base off. The chain has TRBV27 and TRBJ2-7; D gene unclear. This CDR3 has 15 amino acids. V lost 0 bases to trimming and J lost 7 bases, with 16 bases between them. Germline V lookup: CDR1 MNHEY, CDR2 SMNVEV (reference sequence). Here the CDR3 reads CASSLSYGFVDEQYF. The CDR3 nucleotides read TGTGCCAGCAGTTTATCGTATGGGTTTGTCGATGAGCAGTACTTC.

This clonotype appeared many times. The J gene is TRBJ2-1, the V gene TRBV15; 14 nucleotides match TRBD2. CDR3 length: 15 amino acids. The trim removed 5 bases at V and 9 bases at J, leaving 6 bases unmatched. Germline values: CDR1 LNHNV, CDR2 YYDKDF (reference sequence). The CDR3 is CATSSGTSGSSEQFF. The DNA of the CDR3 is TGTGCCACCAGCTCCGGGACTAGCGGGAGTAGTGAGCAGTTCTTC.

This clonotype was recorded many times. This chain connects TRBV7-3 to TRBJ2-1; 9 bases fit TRBD1. Germline loops: CDR1 SGHTA, CDR2 FQGTGA. This CDR3 spans 13 amino acids. V was pared by 4 bases and J by 14 bases, with 9 bases of the junction left unmatched. The CDR3 is CASSSRDRVGKFF. CDR3 DNA: TGTGCCAGCAGCTCCCGGGACAGGGTCGGGAAGTTCTTC.

The chain couples TRBV6-1 to TRBJ2-7; D not certain. CDR1 is MNHNS and CDR2 is SASEGT in the germline V gene. V was pared by 6 bases and J by 3 bases, with 9 bases between. The CDR3 sequence is 12 residues long. The CDR3 region has the DNA TGTGCCAGCAGCAGGCTCTACTACGAGCAGTACTTC. The encoded protein is CASSRLYYEQYF.

This clonotype was counted only a few times. This rearrangement joins TRBV10-3 to TRBJ2-6; 9 nucleotides align to TRBD1. V was pared by 6 bases and J by 4 bases, with 7 bases of the junction left unmatched. This CDR3 region has 16 residues. Looked up from germline, CDR1 is ENHRY and CDR2 is SYGVKD. CDR3 loop: CAIRPGQGNGANVLTF. CDR3 sequence (DNA): TGTGCCATCAGACCGGGACAGGGTAACGGGGCCAACGTCCTGACTTTC.

This clonotype was seen ten or more times. The V and J genes are TRBV12-3 or TRBV12-4 and TRBJ2-7; D is ambiguous. CDR3 length: 14 amino acids. Trimming stripped 6 bases from V and 3 bases from J, with 15 bases between. Here the CDR3 DNA reads TGTGCCAGCAGCCGACTGCTGCTAAGCTACGAGCAGTACTTC. It is translated as CASSRLLLSYEQYF.

There are many counts of this clonotype. The chain has TRBV18 and TRBJ2-7; 9 bases align to TRBD2. This CDR3 contains 14 residues. CDR1 and CDR2 (germline): KGHSH, LQKENI. With V trimmed by 2 bases and J by 6 bases, 5 bases remained unmatched. Here the CDR3 DNA reads TGTGCCAGCTCACCAATAGCGGGAGTGGGCGAGCAGTACTTC. Encoded protein: CASSPIAGVGEQYF.

This clonotype appeared a few times. One junction end does not reproduce the germline sequence, and a read error may be involved. The gene calls are TRBV12-3 or TRBV12-4 and TRBJ1-1; D gene ambiguous. There are 12 residues in the CDR3. CDR3 sequence reads: CASSLMNAEAFF. CDR3 DNA: TGTGCCAGCAGTTTAATGAACGCTGAAGCTTTCTTT.

The gene calls are TRBV9 and TRBJ2-1; unclear D gene. V was cut by 0 bases and J by 5 bases, with 9 bases left in between. The germline gives CDR1 SGDLS, CDR2 YYNGEE. The CDR3 runs 14 residues. The CDR3 coding sequence is TGTGCCAGCAGCGTAGCTCTAGAGAACAATGAGCAGTTCTTC. Its translation is CASSVALENNEQFF.

The chain links TRBV30 to TRBJ2-7; TRBD2 might be the D (5 bases). Trimming removed 2 bases from V and 5 bases from J, with 13 bases in between. Germline CDR1 and CDR2: GTSNPN and SVGIG (reference sequence). This CDR3 has 13 residues. CDR3 in amino acids: CAWSPLIANEQYF. The CDR3, as DNA: TGTGCCTGGAGTCCGTTAATAGCGAACGAGCAGTACTTC. Drawing the rest from reference TRBV30 and TRBJ2-7, the complete variable domain is SQTIHQWPATLVQPVGSPLSLECTVEGTSNPNLYWYRQAAGRGLQLLFYSVGIGQISSEVPQNLSASRPQDRQFILSSKKLLLSDSGFYLCAWSPLIANEQYFGPGTRLTVT.

This clonotype has just a few counts. The chain couples TRBV6-2 or TRBV6-3 to TRBJ2-1; TRBD1 aligns across 9 bases. V shed 7 bases, J shed 7 bases, and the junction held 8 bases outside the gene matches. The CDR3 covers 14 residues. Germline CDR1 is MNHEY and CDR2 is SVGEGT. The CDR3 sequence is CASKRQGGINEQFF. CDR3 sequence (DNA): TGTGCCAGCAAGAGACAGGGGGGAATAAATGAGCAGTTCTTC.

This clonotype has at least ten counts. The chain carries TRBV11-2 and TRBJ2-2, with 7 positions matching TRBD1. Germline values: CDR1 SGHAT, CDR2 FQNNGV. V was pared by 8 bases and J by 5 bases, with 8 bases of the junction left unmatched. The length of the CDR3 is 14 residues. The CDR3 region is CASARQGSTGELFF. The CDR3 DNA reads TGTGCCAGCGCAAGACAGGGAAGTACCGGGGAGCTGTTTTTT.